This record covers a single TCR beta chain. Its specificity is unknown. These data originate in a study of T-cell memory formation after mild COVID-19. TCRdb called the 5' RACE reads again in MiXCR, with one record for every CDR3 protein. This sample has fewer than 350,000 distinct CDR3 sequences, with roughly 13% found just once. Study-level results: Prior to infection, memory already included some responding clones, suggesting cross-reactive memory joined. Day 37-peaking second-wave clones had unconfirmed SARS-CoV-2 specificity.

The material sequenced was PBMCs or a T cell subset sorted from them (not recorded which). The receptor's source is a man between 18 and 29 years old who had mild COVID-19 (a few samples of this study predate the infection). Cell type and time point are not known.

CDR3 protein: CASSRGGTVYEQFF. As DNA, the CDR3 is TGTGCCAGCAGTCGGGGGGGCACTGTCTATGAGCAGTTCTTC. The V call is TRBV6-6, the J call TRBJ2-1, with 8 nucleotides matching TRBD2. The CDR3 loop spans 14 amino acids. Germline loops: CDR1 MNHNY, CDR2 SVGAGI (reference sequence). With 5 bases clipped from V and 8 bases from J, the junction kept 8 bases outside the gene matches.